This T cell receptor beta chain derives from a study of shared clonotypes between healthy human individuals. Study-wide points: Researchers found naive subsets generally carried larger estimated richness than memory subsets. Investigators expected sequencing depth to affect clonotype sharing among donors.

The assay ran at deep level. Repertoires were generated with immunoSEQ multiplex PCR, while TCRdb's copy carries only in-frame clones and drops some. This table holds 1.5 million to 2.5 million clones, about 95% found once. CD45RO negativity and positive selection for CCR7 defined naive CD8 cells, a population that excluded terminally differentiated effector memory CD45RA+ cells. Donors were healthy HIV-negative adults without recently reported acute infections or vaccinations. As for this clone: Its antigen is as yet unknown.

Germline trimming cut 3 bases from V and 4 bases from J; bases unmatched to any gene: 8. Germline V gene lookup returns CDR1 SEHNR and CDR2 FQNEAQ (reference sequence). This CDR3 has 16 amino acids. V and J are TRBV7-9 and TRBJ2-2; 7 positions match TRBD1. The receptor was derived from a man aged 18 to 29 in good health. Sequenced input: naive CD8+ T cells sorted from blood. CDR3 in amino acids: CASSFGTASGTGELFF. The DNA of the CDR3 is TGTGCCAGCAGCTTCGGGACAGCCTCGGGCACCGGGGAGCTGTTTTTT.